This T cell receptor beta chain was profiled in a study of T cells after yellow fever vaccination. Study context: It was SMART-Seq v4 Ultra Low Input that prepared the fractions with low cell numbers. Study-level findings and limits: There was a small share of clonotypes that showed up in both the CD4 and CD8 compartments. Clones that expanded after primary vaccination mostly reappeared after the booster (around 96% CD4, 80% to 90% CD8).

This clonotype has ten or more counts. What it binds is not known. Template switching with 5'RACE generated the TCR cDNA and added a universal primer site and UMIs. TCRdb re-called the 5' RACE reads with MiXCR, one entry per CDR3 protein. The sample includes tens of thousands of distinct CDR3 sequences, 7% to 9% of them seen just once. Sequenced here: CD8+ T cells sorted from PBMCs, sampled around 14 days after the first yellow fever vaccination. The source of this sequence is a young man who received the YFV17D yellow fever vaccine.

The CDR3 DNA follows: TGTGCCAGCAGCCCCCTCCGACAGGCTAGCACAGATACGCAGTATTTT. Its protein is CASSPLRQASTDTQYF. The chain joins TRBV28 to TRBJ2-3, with D maybe TRBD1 (6 bases). Trimming shortened V by 6 bases and J by 0 bases, and 16 bases separated the two germline ends. The germline V gene encodes CDR1 MDHEN and CDR2 SYDVKM. This CDR3 is built from 16 residues.